These 19 T cell receptor beta chains were all obtained from the same sample, sequenced in a study of cytomegalovirus exposure and HLA in healthy donors. Primers included in the PCR were 60 Vbeta and 13 Jbeta primers. This table comes from immunoSEQ multiplex PCR, and its TCRdb copy is limited to in-frame clones, with some not included. Among some 160,000 clones listed, roughly four fifths were seen once. The sample taken for sequencing was PBMCs. The receptors were gathered from a woman aged 40 to 55 in good health and CMV-seronegative.

The chain recombines TRBV5-1 with TRBJ1-4; a weak D match, TRBD1 (6 bases). The CDR3 runs 18 residues. Trimming took off 2 bases at V and 10 bases at J, with 27 bases between the two ends. Germline CDR1 SGHRS, CDR2 YFSETQ. The CDR3 loop is CASSFLQGGGQTGRKLFF. CDR3 nucleotides: TGCGCCAGCAGCTTCCTACAGGGTGGGGGCCAGACGGGGAGAAAACTGTTTTTT.

The chain couples TRBV7-9 to TRBJ2-1; TRBD2 matches 8 bases. V lost 5 bases, J lost 6 bases, and 9 bases stayed unmatched. There are 15 residues in the CDR3. CDR1 and CDR2 (germline): SEHNR, FQNEAQ (reference sequence). The CDR3 bases are TGTGCCAGCAGCCCCCTCGGGACTAGGATCAATGAGCAGTTCTTC. Amino acids: CASSPLGTRINEQFF.

The chain couples TRBV27 to TRBJ2-7; TRBD1 agrees at 9 bases. Trimming removed 4 bases from V and 4 bases from J; junction bases left unmatched: 11. Germline V gene lookup returns CDR1 MNHEY and CDR2 SMNVEV (reference sequence). This CDR3 region has 16 residues. The CDR3 nucleotides are TGTGCCAGCAGTTCCGGACCGGGACAGGGCCCATACGAGCAGTACTTC. Protein: CASSSGPGQGPYEQYF.

The gene calls are TRBV5-1 and TRBJ2-1; 9 nucleotides line up with TRBD1. The germline V gene encodes CDR1 SGHRS and CDR2 YFSETQ. V shed 4 bases, J shed 6 bases, and the junction held 5 bases outside the gene matches. The CDR3 loop spans 14 amino acids. The CDR3 bases are TGCGCCAGCAGCGTAAGGACAGGGGTCAATGAGCAGTTCTTC. Its translation: CASSVRTGVNEQFF.

The DNA of the CDR3 is TGCGCCAGCAGCCTGGGTTCCAGATACAATGAGCAGTTCTTC. Amino acid sequence: CASSLGSRYNEQFF. The chain combines TRBV5-1 with TRBJ2-1; D remains ambiguous. The germline gives CDR1 SGHRS, CDR2 YFSETQ. V lost 4 bases and J lost 4, with 12 bases in between. CDR3 length equals 14 residues.

The chain links TRBV11-2 to TRBJ2-3, with TRBD1 matching 10 bases. The CDR3 has 16 residues. V trimming: 5 bases; J trimming: 3 bases; junction bases outside the gene matches: 8. CDR1 and CDR2 from the germline V gene are SGHAT and FQNNGV. The chain's CDR3 is CASSLQGGQGTDTQYF. CDR3 DNA sequence: TGTGCCAGCAGCCTTCAGGGGGGACAGGGGACAGATACGCAGTATTTT.

V usage is TRBV6-4 and J usage is TRBJ1-2; D remains unclear. The CDR3 covers 13 residues. The V end was cut by 4 bases, the J end by 6 bases, with 12 bases between. Germline loops: CDR1 MRHNA, CDR2 SNTAGT. CDR3 sequence (DNA): TGTGCCAGCAGTGGGATCGGGAGCCATGGCTACACCTTC. As protein: CASSGIGSHGYTF.

The CDR3 protein is CASSLPGASNYGYTF. The CDR3 region has the DNA TGTGCCAGCAGCCTGCCAGGGGCATCTAACTATGGCTACACCTTC. The rearrangement uses TRBV5-4 and TRBJ1-2; tentative D call: TRBD1 (6 bases). This CDR3 is built from 15 residues. Trimming stripped 4 bases from V and 0 bases from J, with 13 bases between. Germline loops: CDR1 SGHNT, CDR2 YYREEE (reference sequence).

The chain is built from TRBV27 and TRBJ1-1; possible D gene TRBD1, 6 bases. The CDR3 spans 13 residues. V dropped 6 bases and J dropped 5 bases, with 13 bases sitting between them. CDR1 is MNHEY, CDR2 SMNVEV, per germline (reference sequence). The CDR3 region is CASSQNQGTEAFF. In DNA, the CDR3 is TGTGCCAGCAGCCAAAACCAGGGGACTGAAGCTTTCTTT.

The genes are TRBV28 and TRBJ2-6; D is undetermined. Germline-derived CDR1 and CDR2 are MDHEN and SYDVKM. The V gene lost 7 bases and the J gene lost 0 bases, with 4 bases spanning the gap. The CDR3 length is 13 residues. The CDR3 loop is CASTLSGANVLTF. CDR3 DNA sequence: TGTGCCAGCACTCTCTCTGGGGCCAACGTCCTGACTTTC.

The genes are TRBV2 and TRBJ1-2; 10 nucleotides match TRBD1. V lost 7 bases and J lost 8; bases outside the gene matches: 7. The germline CDR1 and CDR2 sequences are SNHLY and FYNNEI. The CDR3 sequence is 13 residues long. In DNA form, the CDR3 reads TGTGCCAGCAATCAGGGGACAGGGGCCGGCTACACCTTC. Encoded protein: CASNQGTGAGYTF.

The chain employs TRBV28 and TRBJ2-7; tentatively, D is TRBD1 (5 bases). The ends were cut back, 2 bases at V and 6 bases at J, with 11 bases in the middle. The CDR3 loop spans 13 amino acids. The V gene's germline CDR1 is MDHEN and CDR2 SYDVKM. CDR3 coding DNA: TGTGCCAGCAGTTTAAGAATGGGGCTCGAGCAGTACTTC. Residues: CASSLRMGLEQYF. Drawing the rest from reference TRBV28 and TRBJ2-7, the complete variable domain is DVKVTQSSRYLVKRTGEKVFLECVQDMDHENMFWYRQDPGLGLRLIYFSYDVKMKEKGDIPEGYSVSREKKERFSLILESASTNQTSMYLCASSLRMGLEQYFGPGTRLTVT.

The chain links TRBV18 to TRBJ2-5, with 7 bases matching TRBD1. The CDR3 spans 14 residues. The V gene's germline CDR1 is KGHSH and CDR2 LQKENI. V lost 8 bases and J lost 7; bases outside the gene matches: 13. CDR3 sequence: CASGVSTGAGTQYF. CDR3 in DNA: TGTGCCAGCGGAGTCTCCACAGGGGCTGGGACCCAGTACTTC.

The chain combines TRBV5-4 with TRBJ2-7; D might be TRBD1 (6 bases). Per the germline V gene, CDR1 is SGHNT and CDR2 is YYREEE (reference sequence). Trimming removed 0 bases at V and 2 bases at J, with 12 bases between. This CDR3 spans 15 amino acids. In nucleotides, the CDR3 is TGTGCCAGCAGCTTGGTGCAGGGGAGCACCTACGAGCAGTACTTC. It is translated as CASSLVQGSTYEQYF. The full variable domain, its missing parts supplied by reference TRBV5-4 and TRBJ2-7, is ETGVTQSPTHLIKTRGQQVTLRCSSQSGHNTVSWYQQALGQGPQFIFQYYREEENGRGNFPPRFSGLQFPNYSSELNVNALELDDSALYLCASSLVQGSTYEQYFGPGTRLTVT.

The CDR3 loop is CASSLLGTSGDNTQYF. Written as DNA, the CDR3 is TGTGCCAGCAGCTTGCTCGGGACTAGCGGTGATAATACGCAGTATTTT. The chain couples TRBV5-6 to TRBJ2-3; TRBD2 aligns across 11 bases. Germline values: CDR1 SGHDT, CDR2 YYEEEE. The CDR3 is 16 amino acids. Trimming cost V 1 base and J 7 bases; bases outside gene matches: 8.

The CDR3 coding sequence is TGTGCCAGCAGTTTAACGGGGAACTATGGCTACACCTTC. It specifies CASSLTGNYGYTF. The chain uses TRBV28 and TRBJ1-2; D remains ambiguous. There are 13 residues in the CDR3. Looked up from germline, CDR1 is MDHEN and CDR2 is SYDVKM. Trimming left V 2 bases short and J 2 bases short, with 6 bases between.

The rearrangement joins TRBV2 to TRBJ2-1; possible D gene TRBD1, 6 bases. V was pared by 5 bases and J by 8 bases, with 19 bases between. Germline V CDR1 and CDR2: SNHLY, FYNNEI. The CDR3 sequence is 15 residues long. DNA of the CDR3: TGTGCCAGCAGTCCCTGGAACAGGGCTGAGGATGAGCAGTTCTTC. Its translation: CASSPWNRAEDEQFF. Using reference TRBV2 and TRBJ2-1 for the parts outside the CDR3, the full variable domain is EPEVTQTPSHQVTQMGQEVILRCVPISNHLYFYWYRQILGQKVEFLVSFYNNEISEKSEIFDDQFSVERPDGSNFTLKIRSTKLEDSAMYFCASSPWNRAEDEQFFGPGTRLTVL.

As for this clone: The same CDR3 arises from other DNA sequences in this sample as well. V gene TRBV6-5 combines with J gene TRBJ1-5, with 8 bases aligning to TRBD1. V trimming: 5 bases; J trimming: 0 bases; junction bases outside the gene matches: 3. The germline V gene has CDR1 MNHEY and CDR2 SVGAGI. The CDR3 contains 15 residues. CDR3 in DNA: TGTGCCAGCAGTCCGGACAGGGCTAGCAATCAGCCCCAGCATTTT. The encoded protein is CASSPDRASNQPQHF.

The chain is built from TRBV28 and TRBJ2-1; 9 bases are a match to TRBD2. The junction had 12 bases not matched to a gene; V was cut back by 7 bases and J by 2 bases. The length of the CDR3 is 17 residues. Germline V gene lookup returns CDR1 MDHEN and CDR2 SYDVKM. CDR3 nucleotides: TGTGCCAGCACCTTGCGGTATAGCGGGGGCCCCTACAATGAGCAGTTCTTC. It translates to CASTLRYSGGPYNEQFF. Full variable domain (remainder filled in from reference TRBV28 and TRBJ2-1): DVKVTQSSRYLVKRTGEKVFLECVQDMDHENMFWYRQDPGLGLRLIYFSYDVKMKEKGDIPEGYSVSREKKERFSLILESASTNQTSMYLCASTLRYSGGPYNEQFFGPGTRLTVL.